Below, one TCR beta chain is given with its context. With V trimmed by 3 bases and J by 4 bases, 5 bases remained unmatched. This CDR3 is built from 15 residues. From germline, CDR1 is SNHLY and CDR2 FYNNEI. Clones were read by immunoSEQ multiplex PCR, and TCRdb kept only the in-frame ones, dropping some. The repertoire holds about 42,000 clones, over 65% seen once, with 2.7% in the top ten. This sample was included in a study of PD-L1 blockade in urothelial cancer. Study overall: Researchers found blood samples held a median of roughly 140,000 T cells.

This clonotype was obtained from a man between 65 and 85 years old with urothelial cancer. The chain recombines TRBV2 with TRBJ2-1, with 8 bases identical to TRBD1. Sequences were derived from PBMCs, sampled around atezolizumab (anti-PD-L1) treatment. For the CDR3, the DNA is TGTGCCAGCAGTGACCGGGACAGGCAATACAATGAGCAGTTCTTC. Translation: CASSDRDRQYNEQFF.